This is a list of T cell receptor beta chains from one sample in a study of blood T cell repertoires in COVID-19. Data came from immunoSEQ multiplex PCR; TCRdb stores just in-frame clones and leaves some out. Counted here are fewer than 400,000 clones, roughly 85% occurring once; the ten biggest clones make up roughly 3.7%. The sequencing input was peripheral blood. Receptor source: a woman younger than 30 with acute or convalescent COVID-19. CDR3s include the opening cysteine and the closing phenylalanine or tryptophan.

TRBV2,CASSEGLRGQGLGPQHF
TRBV29-1,CSVTGTGNTEAFF
TRBV5-5,CASSLVGQGVSQPQHF
TRBV6-5,CASSRTGDENTIYF
TRBV9,CASSLGVGLGTGELFF
TRBV6-5,CGAQGQATNEKLFF
TRBV2,CASSEAGTGGSEAFF
TRBV7-2,CASSKQGTGTDTQYF
TRBV5-1,CASIAAGTTGELFF
TRBV10-3,CAISDRDGRAECEQFF
TRBV28,CASSLQDSDTQYF
TRBV6-5,CASKYTGTSDYEQYF
TRBV5-1,CASSLSGVMNTEAFF
TRBV5-6,CASSLIQREGADTQYF
TRBV19,CASRRGEVNTEAFF
TRBV19,CASSLGTDYGYTF
TRBV9,CASSGTQWGRAEYGYTF
TRBV19,CASSIDMSTEAFF
TRBV5-6,CASSYPLGDNSPLHF
TRBV12-5,CASGLDRGPGTGELFF
TRBV28,CASGRLREFSYNEQFF
TRBV7-3,CASSLQGTDTQYF
TRBV2,CASSEGPSGANTGELFF
TRBV27,CASSPTGTYEQYF
TRBV11-2,CASSSAITGDEQFF
TRBV4-2,CASSQVGGLATQYF
TRBV6-2/TRBV6-3,CASSYSSNTGVWNQPQHF
TRBV6-5,CASEPAGNTGELFF
TRBV27,CASSSPGGVAFEQYF
TRBV19,CASSSRAGPGLYGYTF
TRBV9,CASSVEGTSGLNEQFF